This T cell receptor (beta chain) was identified in a study of control samples from healthy donors and cancer patients. TCRdb's copy holds only in-frame clones and misses some; the assay was immunoSEQ multiplex PCR. The data contain 120,000 to 150,000 clones, 91% of them singletons. The germline CDR1 and CDR2 sequences are ENHRY and SYGVKD. Trimming took 5 bases from V and 5 from J, leaving 15 bases between them. The CDR3 extends over 14 amino acids. The sequencing sample was made of blood. The J gene is TRBJ1-2, the V gene TRBV10-3; TRBD1 might be the D (5 bases). The TCR was taken from a man aged 25 to 45 in good health. The CDR3 is CAISPPGDLYGYTF. As DNA, the CDR3 is TGTGCCATCAGTCCCCCGGGGGACTTATATGGCTACACCTTC.